Following are 20 T cell receptor beta chains from one sample sequenced in a study of cytomegalovirus exposure and HLA in healthy donors. Using immunoSEQ multiplex PCR, the repertoire was profiled, and TCRdb retains in-frame clones only, with some absent. The repertoire includes 95,000 to 150,000 clones, around 87% of them detected once, and over 6% sits in the top ten. Material: PBMCs. These receptors came from a woman aged 18 to 35 in good health and CMV-seropositive.

This clone was observed at least ten times. This chain connects TRBV7-2 to TRBJ2-3; a weak D match, TRBD1 (6 bases). V shed 5 bases and J shed 1 base, with 13 bases lying between them. CDR1 is SGHTA and CDR2 is FQGNSA in the germline V gene. The CDR3 loop spans 15 amino acids. CDR3: CASSPDSGGTDTQYF. In nucleotides, the CDR3 is TGTGCCAGCAGCCCGGACAGTGGTGGCACAGATACGCAGTATTTT.

The genes are TRBV9 and TRBJ1-3; no clear D gene. Germline CDR1 reads SGDLS; CDR2 reads YYNGEE. CDR3 size: 16 residues. The V end was cut by 0 bases, the J end by 2 bases, with 12 bases between. CDR3 in amino acids: CASSVESGYAGNTIYF. The CDR3 DNA reads as TGTGCCAGCAGCGTAGAGTCAGGTTACGCTGGAAACACCATATATTTT.

This clone is a singleton in its sample. The rearrangement joins TRBV20-1 to TRBJ1-2, with 7 bases identical to TRBD1. V shed 4 bases and J 13 bases; nucleotides not matched to a gene: 9. The length of the CDR3 is 11 residues. Germline V CDR1 and CDR2: DFQATT, SNEGSKA (reference sequence). This CDR3 is CSATARQGGTF. The DNA of the CDR3 is TGCAGTGCTACTGCTCGACAGGGAGGCACCTTC.

The chain uses TRBV13 and TRBJ1-2, with TRBD1 identical over 7 bases. CDR1 is PRHDT, CDR2 FYEKMQ, per germline (reference sequence). This CDR3 region has 13 residues. V shed 5 bases, J shed 4 bases, and the junction held 4 bases outside the gene matches. In DNA form, the CDR3 reads TGTGCCAGCAGCCTTGACAGGGTCTATGGCTACACCTTC. Protein product: CASSLDRVYGYTF. The full variable domain, completed using reference TRBV13 and TRBJ1-2, is AAGVIQSPRHLIKEKRETATLKCYPIPRHDTVYWYQQGPGQDPQFLISFYEKMQSDKGSIPDRFSAQQFSDYHSELNMSSLELGDSALYFCASSLDRVYGYTFGSGTRLTVV.

Written as DNA, the CDR3 is TGTGCCAGCAGCTCCGGGGGAGTAACGAACACCGGGGAGCTGTTTTTT. The encoded protein is CASSSGGVTNTGELFF. The chain joins TRBV5-4 to TRBJ2-2; perhaps TRBD2 as D (6 bases). Trimming removed 3 bases from V and 0 bases from J, with 12 bases in between. Germline CDR1 is SGHNT and CDR2 is YYREEE (reference sequence). This CDR3 has 16 residues.

The genes are TRBV7-5 and TRBJ2-7; TRBD2 reflects the table's D call only, with no check against the DNA. TRBV7-5 is noted as a pseudogene. The CDR3 contains 16 residues. The CDR3 nucleotides read TGTGCCAGAAGCCTCGCGCGGGCGGGAGAGACCTACGAGCAGTACTTC. It yields the protein CARSLARAGETYEQYF.

The chain links TRBV4-2 to TRBJ2-1, with 7 bases identical to TRBD2. This CDR3 has 15 residues. V was clipped by 0 bases and J by 9 bases; unmatched bases: 8. CDR1 and CDR2 from the germline V gene are LGHNA and YNFKEQ. This chain's CDR3 is CASSQDPSGALEQFF. As DNA, the CDR3 is TGTGCCAGCAGCCAAGATCCGAGCGGGGCCCTTGAGCAGTTCTTC.

This chain connects TRBV4-2 to TRBJ2-1; TRBD1 is a possible D gene (6 bases). Trimming took off 3 bases at V and 0 bases at J, with 15 bases between the two ends. This CDR3 has 17 residues. Germline-derived CDR1 and CDR2 are LGHNA and YNFKEQ. Here the CDR3 reads CASSQYTGSLSYNEQFF. For the CDR3, the DNA is TGTGCCAGCAGCCAGTATACAGGGTCACTCTCCTACAATGAGCAGTTCTTC.

This clone was seen a handful of times. V usage is TRBV5-1 and J usage is TRBJ1-2, with 7 bases that match TRBD1. The CDR3 extends over 15 amino acids. With 3 bases clipped from V and 4 bases from J, the junction kept 9 bases outside the gene matches. Germline CDR1 is SGHRS and CDR2 is YFSETQ. CDR3 sequence reads: CASSSKAGGSYGYTF. CDR3 DNA: TGCGCCAGCAGCTCGAAAGCAGGGGGGAGCTATGGCTACACCTTC.

The rearrangement uses TRBV6-5 and TRBJ2-1; 8 bases are shared with TRBD2. The V and J ends lost 6 bases and 1 base, in that order; junction bases with no gene match: 5. The CDR3 contains 15 residues. Germline CDR1 and CDR2: MNHEY and SVGAGI. CDR3 nucleotide sequence: TGTGCCAGCAGGATAGGCGGGGGGTCCTACAATGAGCAGTTCTTC. It translates to CASRIGGGSYNEQFF.

This clone has a single count. The chain couples TRBV12-5 to TRBJ2-1; 14 positions agree with TRBD2. The V segment lost 2 bases and the J segment 6 bases; nucleotides outside the gene matches: 3. CDR1 and CDR2 (germline): LGHNT, FRNRAP. The CDR3 extends over 16 amino acids. The CDR3 region is CASGLPGTSGSNEQFF. Here the CDR3 DNA reads TGTGCTAGTGGTTTGCCCGGGACTAGCGGGAGCAATGAGCAGTTCTTC.

The chain is built from TRBV29-1 and TRBJ1-1, with a tentative D call TRBD1 (5 bases). Germline V lookup: CDR1 SQVTM, CDR2 ANQGSEA. The CDR3 spans 14 residues. V was shortened by 2 bases and J by 3 bases, with 13 bases between the two germline ends. CDR3 sequence reads: CSVEILGQYTEAFF. The CDR3 nucleotides read TGCAGCGTTGAAATACTTGGACAATACACTGAAGCTTTCTTT.

The genes are TRBV6-5 and TRBJ1-5; possibly TRBD1 for D (6 bases). The CDR3 consists of 14 residues. Germline V gene data show CDR1 as MNHEY and CDR2 as SVGAGI. The germline V and J ends were trimmed by 4 bases and 11 bases, with 18 bases remaining between them. The CDR3: CASSFTADRSAQHF. The CDR3 region has the DNA TGTGCCAGCAGTTTTACCGCAGACAGGTCGGCCCAGCATTTT.

The chain couples TRBV11-2 to TRBJ2-7; 12 positions agree with TRBD2. This CDR3 has 15 amino acids. CDR1 SGHAT and CDR2 FQNNGV come from the germline V gene. Unmatched junction bases numbered 9, after V lost 5 bases and J lost 7 bases. The CDR3: CASSPRLAGEEEQYF. CDR3 sequence (DNA): TGTGCCAGCAGCCCCCGACTAGCGGGAGAAGAGGAGCAGTACTTC.

The chain links TRBV7-3 to TRBJ2-5; 8 bases agree with TRBD2. Looked up from germline, CDR1 is SGHTA and CDR2 is FQGTGA. J lost 4 bases, V lost 4 bases, and 8 bases had no gene match. CDR3 length: 15 amino acids. CDR3 loop: CASSSNGLATETQYF. The DNA for the CDR3 is TGTGCCAGCAGCTCCAACGGACTAGCCACAGAGACCCAGTACTTC.

The chain carries TRBV5-5 and TRBJ2-5; 9 positions agree with TRBD2. The CDR3 is 16 residues long. CDR1 SGHKS and CDR2 YYEKEE come from the germline V gene (reference sequence). V lost 0 bases, J lost 0 bases, and 3 bases stayed unmatched. This CDR3 reads CASSLAASGNQETQYF. Here the CDR3 DNA reads TGTGCCAGCAGCTTGGCGGCTAGCGGGAACCAAGAGACCCAGTACTTC.

The V and J genes are TRBV25-1 and TRBJ1-1; D is perhaps TRBD1 (6 bases). The CDR3 loop spans 14 amino acids. The ends were cut back, 5 bases at V and 3 bases at J, with 13 bases in the middle. Germline values: CDR1 MGHDK, CDR2 SYGVNS. The CDR3: CASSIQGPDTEAFF. CDR3 nucleotide sequence: TGTGCCAGCAGTATCCAGGGGCCGGACACTGAAGCTTTCTTT.

V is TRBV11-3 and J is TRBJ1-2; 8 nucleotides align to TRBD1. The J segment lost 5 bases and the V segment lost 5 bases, leaving 10 bases of the junction unmatched. The V gene's germline CDR1 is SGHNT and CDR2 YENEEA. The CDR3 is 15 residues long. DNA of the CDR3: TGTGCCAGCAGCGACAGACAGGGGAGAGAGTATGGCTACACCTTC. Translating it yields CASSDRQGREYGYTF.

The V call is TRBV7-3, the J call TRBJ2-3; 8 nucleotides match TRBD2. The CDR3 totals 15 residues. The V segment lost 5 bases and the J segment 4 bases; nucleotides outside the gene matches: 8. The V gene's germline CDR1 is SGHTA and CDR2 FQGTGA. The CDR3 nucleotides are TGTGCCAGCAGCCTCTCCGCGGGGGGAGCAGATACGCAGTATTTT. Amino acids: CASSLSAGGADTQYF.

V is TRBV7-9 and J is TRBJ2-1; tentative D call: TRBD2 (6 bases). CDR1 is SEHNR, CDR2 FQNEAQ, per germline (reference sequence). The CDR3 sequence is 15 residues long. V shed 6 bases and J shed 8 bases, with 20 bases lying between them. The CDR3 loop reads CASRPNLGGADEQFF. The CDR3 DNA reads TGTGCCAGCAGACCCAACCTCGGGGGAGCTGATGAGCAGTTCTTC.